The next 16 T cell receptor beta chains were all read from a single sample in a study of T-cell memory formation after mild COVID-19 (dated by TCRdb to the early 2020s). Library generation was performed with 5' RACE. Reads for this sample came from an Illumina NovaSeq 6000. Starting from the raw public reads, TCRdb applied fastp trimming at Q25, assembled clones with MiXCR and retained in-frame beta chains. A single entry per CDR3 protein holds the most common genes and DNA from its merged rows. The sample table contains approximately 100,000 distinct CDR3 sequences; only one count was recorded for roughly 10% of them. Around 40% of the sample is held by the ten biggest clonotypes. Sequencing was carried out using PBMCs or a T cell subset sorted from them (not recorded which). The receptors here all came from a man aged 18 to 29 who had mild COVID-19 (a few samples of this study predate the infection). The sample titles of this study are shuffled in the database, so cell type and time point are left out; the donor was told from shared clones.

At least ten counts were recorded for this clonotype. This chain uses TRBV7-9 with TRBJ2-5; D is ambiguous. The CDR3 runs 16 residues. The germline V gene encodes CDR1 SEHNR and CDR2 FQNEAQ (reference sequence). Deletions cut 1 base from V and 0 bases from J, with 12 bases between. In nucleotides, the CDR3 is TGTGCCAGCAGCTTAGTAGGTACGGCAGACCAAGAGACCCAGTACTTC. Translating it yields CASSLVGTADQETQYF.

The sample holds a few counts of this clonotype. This rearrangement joins TRBV7-9 to TRBJ2-1, with 8 bases identical to TRBD2. Trimming took 1 base from V and 9 from J; bases not matched to a gene: 5. This CDR3 contains 14 residues. The V gene's germline CDR1 is SEHNR and CDR2 FQNEAQ (reference sequence). As DNA, the CDR3 is TGTGCCAGCAGCTTAGACGGGGCGGGGGGTGAGCAGTTCTTC. Translating it yields CASSLDGAGGEQFF.

The J gene is TRBJ2-3, the V gene TRBV6-2 or TRBV6-3; maybe TRBD1 (5 bases). The CDR3 is made up of 15 amino acids. Germline values: CDR1 MNHEY, CDR2 SVGEGT. The V end was cut by 2 bases, the J end by 1 base, with 10 bases between. In nucleotides, the CDR3 is TGTGCCAGCAGTTACGAAAAAGGGGGCACAGATACGCAGTATTTT. Its translation is CASSYEKGGTDTQYF.

This chain uses TRBV5-5 with TRBJ1-2, with D unresolved. This CDR3 comprises 17 residues. The germline CDR1 and CDR2 sequences are SGHKS and YYEKEE (reference sequence). Trimming removed 1 base from V and 1 base from J, with 17 bases in between. CDR3 region: CASSLIPGGLNNYGYTF. In DNA form, the CDR3 reads TGTGCCAGCAGCTTGATACCGGGCGGGCTAAATAACTATGGCTACACCTTC.

This clonotype showed up just a few times. V usage is TRBV9 and J usage is TRBJ2-1; D call uncertain. Germline CDR1 reads SGDLS; CDR2 reads YYNGEE. This CDR3 region has 12 residues. V lost 3 bases and J 2 bases, leaving 3 bases between the germline ends. The CDR3 loop is CASSGAYNEQFF. In DNA, the CDR3 is TGTGCCAGCAGCGGGGCCTACAATGAGCAGTTCTTC.

This clonotype was observed a handful of times. The rearrangement links TRBV7-8 to TRBJ2-1; D is unresolved. This CDR3 has 15 amino acids. Deletions cut 3 bases from V and 1 base from J, with 10 bases between. Germline V gives CDR1 SGHVS, CDR2 FQNEAQ. The CDR3 DNA follows: TGTGCCAGCAGCTTTGAGACACTTTCCTACAATGAGCAGTTCTTC. This codes for CASSFETLSYNEQFF.

This sequence joins TRBV7-9 and TRBJ1-1, with D hard to call. CDR3 length equals 13 residues. Trimming left V 2 bases short and J 8 bases short, with 12 bases between. CDR1 and CDR2 (germline): SEHNR, FQNEAQ (reference sequence). CDR3 bases: TGTGCCAGCAGCTTATTAGATCCACCCGAAGCTTTCTTT. This sequence encodes CASSLLDPPEAFF.

The chain is built from TRBV5-1 and TRBJ2-3; 8 nucleotides match TRBD2. The length of the CDR3 is 17 residues. V lost 0 bases to trimming and J lost 4 bases; unmatched junction nucleotides: 10. CDR1 is SGHRS and CDR2 is YFSETQ in the germline V gene. The CDR3 nucleotides are TGCGCCAGCAGCTTGGCCGGGAGGGGGGGCTCCGCAGATACGCAGTATTTT. Its translation is CASSLAGRGGSADTQYF.

The chain joins TRBV5-5 to TRBJ2-7; 11 positions agree with TRBD1. V shed 1 base and J 4 bases; nucleotides not matched to a gene: 4. The CDR3 has 15 amino acids. Germline lookup yields CDR1 SGHKS and CDR2 YYEKEE (reference sequence). CDR3 amino acids: CASSLWDRGIYEQYF. In nucleotides, the CDR3 is TGTGCCAGCAGCTTGTGGGACAGGGGGATTTACGAGCAGTACTTC.

The table lists this clonotype with a few counts. This sequence joins TRBV7-6 and TRBJ2-1, with D possibly being TRBD1 (5 bases). Deletions cut 1 base from V and 2 bases from J, with 9 bases between. The CDR3 spans 15 residues. Germline V lookup: CDR1 SGHVS, CDR2 FNYEAQ. CDR3 protein: CASSLVGLPYNEQFF. CDR3 coding DNA: TGTGCCAGCAGCTTAGTGGGGCTACCCTACAATGAGCAGTTCTTC.

This chain links TRBV11-2 with TRBJ2-3; 11 nucleotides match TRBD2. V trimming: 5 bases; J trimming: 5 bases; junction bases outside the gene matches: 9. Germline V gene lookup returns CDR1 SGHAT and CDR2 FQNNGV. This CDR3 spans 16 amino acids. CDR3 loop: CASSGGLAGGIDTQYF. CDR3 coding DNA: TGTGCCAGCAGCGGCGGGCTAGCGGGGGGAATAGATACGCAGTATTTT.

The chain is built from TRBV20-1 and TRBJ1-2, with TRBD1 identical over 7 bases. The CDR3 is made up of 14 amino acids. J was trimmed by 1 base and V by 0 bases; bases with no gene match: 2. Germline-derived CDR1 and CDR2 are DFQATT and SNEGSKA (reference sequence). CDR3 in DNA: TGCAGTGCTAGAGATGCAGGGGGTAACTATGGCTACACCTTC. It is translated as CSARDAGGNYGYTF.

This clonotype was detected ten times or more. This chain joins TRBV6-2 or TRBV6-3 and TRBJ2-1, with 7 nucleotides matching TRBD2. This CDR3 has 14 amino acids. The junction had 6 bases not matched to a gene; V was cut back by 2 bases and J by 8 bases. CDR1 is MNHEY, CDR2 SVGEGT, per germline. The CDR3 nucleotides read TGTGCCAGCAGTTACGGGCTAGCGGCGGATGAGCAGTTCTTC. It yields the protein CASSYGLAADEQFF.

The V call is TRBV5-1, the J call TRBJ1-1, with TRBD1 matching 7 bases. The J segment lost 0 bases and the V segment lost 4 bases, leaving 9 bases of the junction unmatched. This CDR3 region has 16 residues. The germline V gene encodes CDR1 SGHRS and CDR2 YFSETQ. CDR3 coding DNA: TGCGCCAGCAGCCAGCAACAGGGGTCATTGAACACTGAAGCTTTCTTT. This sequence encodes CASSQQQGSLNTEAFF. Drawing the rest from reference TRBV5-1 and TRBJ1-1, the complete variable domain is KAGVTQTPRYLIKTRGQQVTLSCSPISGHRSVSWYQQTPGQGLQFLFEYFSETQRNKGNFPGRFSGRQFSNSRSEMNVSTLELGDSALYLCASSQQQGSLNTEAFFGQGTRLTVV.

This clonotype showed up just a few times. The chain couples TRBV7-9 to TRBJ1-4; D is uncertain. The germline gives CDR1 SEHNR, CDR2 FQNEAQ (reference sequence). Trimming removed 3 bases at V and 8 bases at J, with 10 bases between. The CDR3 extends over 13 amino acids. The CDR3 DNA follows: TGTGCCAGCAGCTTGTTGGACGCCGAAAAACTGTTTTTT. Protein sequence: CASSLLDAEKLFF.

This chain uses TRBV28 with TRBJ1-4; D unresolved. The ends were cut back, 5 bases at V and 7 bases at J, with 20 bases in the middle. The CDR3 loop spans 16 amino acids. Germline V CDR1 and CDR2: MDHEN, SYDVKM. The CDR3 loop is CASSTHLGFDGEKLFF. The CDR3 region has the DNA TGTGCCAGCAGTACCCATCTGGGATTTGATGGTGAAAAACTGTTTTTT.